This T cell receptor (beta chain) was retrieved from a study of vaccination effects on CD4 cells after COVID-19. Viral peptide pools were used in the ViraFEST assay to expand antigen-specific CD4+ T cells, and sequencing came afterward. The culture ran for approximately 9 days before CD4+ T cells were isolated. Sometime from March through December 2020, the person acquired a SARS-CoV-2 infection that PCR confirmed. Repertoires were generated with immunoSEQ multiplex PCR, while TCRdb's copy carries only in-frame clones and drops some. The sample gives 25,000 to 35,000 clones, just over 70% of which show up once; 25% to 30% is in the top ten. Study conclusions and caveats: New vaccine-induced clones made up most post-vaccine spike-reactive clones in convalescents.

In the case of this clone: Its antigen remains unknown.

The CDR3 has 14 residues. The germline V gene encodes CDR1 SEHNR and CDR2 FQNEAQ (reference sequence). The germline V and J ends were trimmed by 4 bases and 0 bases, with 8 bases remaining between them. The sample was CD4+ T cells from PBMCs cultured with a peptide pool, taken before COVID-19 vaccination. The gene calls are TRBV7-9 and TRBJ2-3; D is ambiguous. This sequence was found in a human donor who had a prior SARS-CoV-2 infection. CDR3 DNA: TGTGCCAGCAGCTCACATCTAAGCACAGATACGCAGTATTTT. Translating gives CASSSHLSTDTQYF.